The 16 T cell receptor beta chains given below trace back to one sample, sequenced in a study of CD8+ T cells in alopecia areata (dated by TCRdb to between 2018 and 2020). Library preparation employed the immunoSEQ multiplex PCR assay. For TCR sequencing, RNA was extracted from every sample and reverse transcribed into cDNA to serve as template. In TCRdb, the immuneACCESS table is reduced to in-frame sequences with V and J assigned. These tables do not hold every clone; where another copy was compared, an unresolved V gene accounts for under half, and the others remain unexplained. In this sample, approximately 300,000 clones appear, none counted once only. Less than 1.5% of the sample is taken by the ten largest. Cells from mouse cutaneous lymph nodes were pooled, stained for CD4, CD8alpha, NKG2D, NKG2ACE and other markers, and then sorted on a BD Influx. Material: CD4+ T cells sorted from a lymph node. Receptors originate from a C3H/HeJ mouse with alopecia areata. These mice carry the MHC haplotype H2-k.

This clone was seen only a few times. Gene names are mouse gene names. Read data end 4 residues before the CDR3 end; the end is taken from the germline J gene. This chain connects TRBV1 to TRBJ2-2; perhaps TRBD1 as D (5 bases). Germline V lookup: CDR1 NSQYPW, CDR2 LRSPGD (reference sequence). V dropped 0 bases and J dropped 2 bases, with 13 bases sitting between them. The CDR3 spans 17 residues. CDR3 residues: CTCSADAAGMNTGQLYF. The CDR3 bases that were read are TGCACCTGCAGTGCAGATGCCGCAGGGATGAACACCGGG.

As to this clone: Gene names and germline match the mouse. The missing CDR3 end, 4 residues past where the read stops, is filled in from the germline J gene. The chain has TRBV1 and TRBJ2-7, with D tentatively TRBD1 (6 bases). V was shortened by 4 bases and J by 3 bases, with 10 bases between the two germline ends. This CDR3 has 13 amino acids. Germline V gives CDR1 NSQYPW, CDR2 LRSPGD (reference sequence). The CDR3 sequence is CTCSGGHLYEQYF. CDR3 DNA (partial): TGCACCTGCAGTGGGGGACACCTCTAT.

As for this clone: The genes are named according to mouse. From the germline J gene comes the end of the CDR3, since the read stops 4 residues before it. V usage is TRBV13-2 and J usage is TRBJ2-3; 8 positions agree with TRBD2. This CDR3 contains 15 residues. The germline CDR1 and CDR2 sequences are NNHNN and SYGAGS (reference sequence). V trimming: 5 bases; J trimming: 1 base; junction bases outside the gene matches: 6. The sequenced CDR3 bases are TGTGCCAGCGGGGTAACTGGGGGACGTGCAGAA. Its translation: CASGVTGGRAE. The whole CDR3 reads CASGVTGGRAETLYF.

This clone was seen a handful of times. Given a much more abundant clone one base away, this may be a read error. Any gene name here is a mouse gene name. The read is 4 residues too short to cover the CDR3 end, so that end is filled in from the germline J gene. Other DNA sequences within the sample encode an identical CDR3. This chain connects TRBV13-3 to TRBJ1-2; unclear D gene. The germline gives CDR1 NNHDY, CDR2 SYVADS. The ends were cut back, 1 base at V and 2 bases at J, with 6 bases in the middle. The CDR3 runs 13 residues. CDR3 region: CASSDLGNSDYTF. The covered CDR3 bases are TGTGCCAGCAGTGATCTGGGGAACTCC.

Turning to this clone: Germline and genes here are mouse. The CDR3 sequence: CASSYGTGIAEQFF. CDR3 DNA, as far as it was read: TGTGCCAGCAGTTACGGGACAGGGATTGCT. V gene TRBV13-1 combines with J gene TRBJ2-1; 9 nucleotides line up with TRBD1. With the read ending 4 residues before the CDR3 end, the germline J gene is used to fill in that end. Germline CDR1 is NSHNY and CDR2 is SYGAGN. This CDR3 has 14 amino acids. V was clipped by 4 bases and J by 6 bases; unmatched bases: 5.

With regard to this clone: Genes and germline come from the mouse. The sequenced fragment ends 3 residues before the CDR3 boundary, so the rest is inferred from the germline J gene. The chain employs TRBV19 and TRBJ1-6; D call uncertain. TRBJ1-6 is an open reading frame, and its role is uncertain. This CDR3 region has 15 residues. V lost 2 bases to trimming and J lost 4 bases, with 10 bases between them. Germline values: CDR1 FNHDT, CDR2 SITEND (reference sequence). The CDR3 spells CASSILDKYNSPLYF. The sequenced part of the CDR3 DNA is TGTGCCAGCAGTATCCTCGACAAATATAATTCGCCC.

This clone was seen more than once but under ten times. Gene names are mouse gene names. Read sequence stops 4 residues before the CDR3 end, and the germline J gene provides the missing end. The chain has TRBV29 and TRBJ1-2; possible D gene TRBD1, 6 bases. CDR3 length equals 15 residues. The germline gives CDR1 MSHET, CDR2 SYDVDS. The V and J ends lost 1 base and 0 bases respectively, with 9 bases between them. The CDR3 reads CASSLYGTTNSDYTF. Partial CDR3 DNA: TGTGCTAGCAGTTTATACGGGACAACAAACTCC.

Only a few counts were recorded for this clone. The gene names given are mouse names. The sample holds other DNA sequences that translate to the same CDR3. The sequenced CDR3 bases are TGCACCTGCAGTGCAGAGGGGGTCTATAATTCGCCC. It is translated as CTCSAEGVYNSP. The entire CDR3 protein reads CTCSAEGVYNSPLYF. V usage is TRBV1 and J usage is TRBJ1-6; possible D gene TRBD1, 5 bases. The read terminates 3 residues before the CDR3 end, so the remaining end is supplied by the germline J gene. TRBJ1-6 is classed as an ORF, of uncertain function. Looked up from germline, CDR1 is NSQYPW and CDR2 is LRSPGD (reference sequence). This CDR3 region has 15 residues. Trimming cost V 0 bases and J 3 bases, with 6 bases left between them.

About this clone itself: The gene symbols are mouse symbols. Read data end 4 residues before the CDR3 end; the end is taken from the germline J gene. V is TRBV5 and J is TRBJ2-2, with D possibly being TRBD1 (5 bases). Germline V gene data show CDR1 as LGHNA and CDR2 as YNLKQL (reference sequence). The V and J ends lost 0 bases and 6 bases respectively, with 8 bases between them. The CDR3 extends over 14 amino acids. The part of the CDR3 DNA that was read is TGTGCCAGCAGCCAAGATCCCAGGGCCGGG. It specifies CASSQDPRAG. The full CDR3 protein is CASSQDPRAGQLYF.

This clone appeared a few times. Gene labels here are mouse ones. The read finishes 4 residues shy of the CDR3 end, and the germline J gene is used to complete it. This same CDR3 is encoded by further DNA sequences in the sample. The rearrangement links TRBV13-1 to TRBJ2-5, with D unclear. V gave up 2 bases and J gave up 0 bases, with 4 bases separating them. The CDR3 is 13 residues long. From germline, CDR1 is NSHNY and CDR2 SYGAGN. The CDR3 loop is CASSDQNQDTQYF. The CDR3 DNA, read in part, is TGTGCCAGCAGTGACCAAAACCAAGAC.

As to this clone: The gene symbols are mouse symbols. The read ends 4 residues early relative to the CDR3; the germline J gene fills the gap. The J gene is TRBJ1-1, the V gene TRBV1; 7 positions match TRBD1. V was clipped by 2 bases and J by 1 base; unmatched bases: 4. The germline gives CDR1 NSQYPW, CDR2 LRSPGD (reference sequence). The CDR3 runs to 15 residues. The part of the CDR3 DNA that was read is TGCACCTGCAGTGCAACAGGGGAAAAAAACACA. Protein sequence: CTCSATGEKNT. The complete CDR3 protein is CTCSATGEKNTEVFF. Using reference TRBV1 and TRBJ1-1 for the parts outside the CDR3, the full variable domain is VTLLEQNPRWRLVPRGQAVNLRCILKNSQYPWMSWYQQDLQKQLQWLFTLRSPGDKEVKSLPGADYLATRVTDTELRLQVANMSQGRTLYCTCSATGEKNTEVFFGKGTRLTVV.

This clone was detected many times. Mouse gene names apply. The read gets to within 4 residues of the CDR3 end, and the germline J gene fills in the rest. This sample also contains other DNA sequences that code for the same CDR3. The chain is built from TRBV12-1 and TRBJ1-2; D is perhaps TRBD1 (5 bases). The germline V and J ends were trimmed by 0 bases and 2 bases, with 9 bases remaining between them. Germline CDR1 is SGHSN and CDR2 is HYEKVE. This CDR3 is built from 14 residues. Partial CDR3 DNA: TGTGCCAGCTCTCTCTCGGGGGGGAACTCC. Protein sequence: CASSLSGGNS. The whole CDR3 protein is CASSLSGGNSDYTF.

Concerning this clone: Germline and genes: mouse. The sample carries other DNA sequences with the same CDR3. CDR3 amino acids: CASSRTGGSYAEQFF. The sequenced part of the CDR3 DNA is TGTGCCAGCAGTCGGACAGGGGGGTCCTATGCT. The rearrangement joins TRBV19 to TRBJ2-1; 10 bases match TRBD1. The sequenced fragment ends 4 residues before the CDR3 boundary, so the rest is inferred from the germline J gene. In germline, CDR1 is FNHDT, CDR2 SITEND (reference sequence). The CDR3 consists of 15 residues. The J segment lost 3 bases and the V segment lost 4 bases, leaving 4 bases of the junction unmatched.

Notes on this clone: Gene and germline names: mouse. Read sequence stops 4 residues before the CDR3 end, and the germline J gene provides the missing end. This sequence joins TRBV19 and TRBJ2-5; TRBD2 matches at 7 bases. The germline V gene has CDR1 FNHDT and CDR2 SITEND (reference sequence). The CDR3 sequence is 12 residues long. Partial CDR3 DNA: TGTGCCAGCAGGACTGGGCGAGAC. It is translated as CASRTGRD. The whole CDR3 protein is CASRTGRDTQYF. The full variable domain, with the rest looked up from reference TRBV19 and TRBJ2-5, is GGIITQTPKFLIGQEGQKLTLKCQQNFNHDTMYWYRQDSGKGLRLIYYSITENDLQKGDLSEGYDASREKKSSFSLTVTSAQKNEMAVFLCASRTGRDTQYFGPGTRLLVL.

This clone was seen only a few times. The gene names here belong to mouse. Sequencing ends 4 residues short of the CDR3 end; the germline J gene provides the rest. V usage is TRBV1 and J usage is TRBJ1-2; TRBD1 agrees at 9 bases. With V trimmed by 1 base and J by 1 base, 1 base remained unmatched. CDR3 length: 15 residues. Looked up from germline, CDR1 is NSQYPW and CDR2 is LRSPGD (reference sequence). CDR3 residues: CTCSAVTGGNSDYTF. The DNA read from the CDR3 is TGCACCTGCAGTGCAGTGACAGGGGGAAACTCC. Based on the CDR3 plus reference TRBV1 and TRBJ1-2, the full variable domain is VTLLEQNPRWRLVPRGQAVNLRCILKNSQYPWMSWYQQDLQKQLQWLFTLRSPGDKEVKSLPGADYLATRVTDTELRLQVANMSQGRTLYCTCSAVTGGNSDYTFGSGTRLLVI.

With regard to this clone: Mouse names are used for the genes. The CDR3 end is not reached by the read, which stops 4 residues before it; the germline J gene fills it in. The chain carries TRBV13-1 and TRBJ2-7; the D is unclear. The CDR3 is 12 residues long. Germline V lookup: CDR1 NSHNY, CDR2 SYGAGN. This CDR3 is CASSEKVYEQYF. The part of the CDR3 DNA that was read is TGTGCCAGCAGTGAAAAGGTATAT.